Presented here are 25 T cell receptor beta chains from one specimen sequenced in a study of CXCR3-negative and CXCR3-positive naive CD8 T cells. It was by 5' RACE with UMI labels that the TRB cDNA libraries were prepared. From the 5' RACE reads, TCRdb lists one entry per CDR3 protein and no DNA. The clone table shows 4,500 to 7,000 distinct CDR3 sequences, with the ten largest holding approximately 1.3%. What was sequenced was naive CXCR3- CD8+ T cells from blood. Noted subset: CD45RO-CCR7+CD27+CD95- naive CD8+ T cells lacking CXCR3 (TNR3-). The receptors were gathered from a human donor in good health. Some clones in this sample may be carry-over from other donors' samples.

V and J are TRBV20-1 and TRBJ2-1. The CDR3 is 12 amino acids. Germline CDR1 DFQATT, CDR2 SNEGSKA (reference sequence). The CDR3 region is CSALGVYNEQFF.

The chain uses TRBV9 and TRBJ2-3; TCRdb lists TRBD2, though no DNA is available to test this call. This CDR3 has 16 amino acids. From germline, CDR1 is SGDLS and CDR2 YYNGEE. CDR3 region: CASSAPRESSTDTQYF.

This clonotype is labeled medium-sized based on frequency. The chain recombines TRBV28 with TRBJ2-3; TCRdb reports TRBD1, a call that lacks DNA to check it against. The CDR3 contains 17 residues. From germline, CDR1 is MDHEN and CDR2 SYDVKM. Here the CDR3 reads CASSLFGGGAGTDTQYF.

This clonotype shows up as medium-sized by frequency. The chain combines TRBV29-1 with TRBJ1-2; TCRdb proposes TRBD1, but this gene call is untestable without DNA. The CDR3 runs 16 residues. CDR1 and CDR2 (germline): SQVTM, ANQGSEA. This chain's CDR3 is CSVPGRRAGNNYGYTF.

Considering frequency, this clonotype is medium-sized. The rearrangement links TRBV6-2 or TRBV6-3 to TRBJ1-1. Germline lookup yields CDR1 MNHEY and CDR2 SVGEGT. The CDR3 has 13 residues. This CDR3 reads CASKGGANTEAFF.

This clonotype is medium-sized by frequency. This chain uses TRBV29-1 with TRBJ2-7; absent DNA, TCRdb's TRBD2 call cannot be checked. This CDR3 comprises 14 residues. The germline V gene has CDR1 SQVTM and CDR2 ANQGSEA. CDR3 sequence: CSVVWDLGPYEQYF.

This clonotype is called medium-sized based on its frequency. The rearrangement uses TRBV19 and TRBJ1-1; TCRdb reports TRBD1, a call that lacks DNA to check it against. Germline assignment: CDR1 LNHDA and CDR2 SQIVND (reference sequence). The CDR3 extends over 16 amino acids. The CDR3 sequence: CASSSEDSAPYTEAFF.

The V call is TRBV4-2, the J call TRBJ1-1; TCRdb names TRBD1, which stays unverified in the absence of DNA. The CDR3 runs 16 residues. Germline CDR1 and CDR2: LGHNA and YNFKEQ. The CDR3: CASSQEPQGLNTEAFF.

This clonotype registers medium-sized (0.01 to 0.1%) by frequency. This chain links TRBV5-1 with TRBJ1-1. This CDR3 spans 13 amino acids. Per the germline V gene, CDR1 is SGHRS and CDR2 is YFSETQ. CDR3: CASSLTGNTEAFF.

This chain connects TRBV6-5 to TRBJ2-1; with no DNA, the TCRdb D assignment of TRBD1 cannot be verified. Germline CDR1 and CDR2: MNHEY and SVGAGI. This CDR3 has 16 amino acids. The CDR3 reads CASSYFPGQGYNEQFF.

The chain carries TRBV7-9 and TRBJ1-1; TCRdb picks TRBD1, but there is no DNA to check that call. Germline assignment: CDR1 SEHNR and CDR2 FQNEAQ (reference sequence). This CDR3 is 13 amino acids long. CDR3: CASSSSGSSEAFF.

The chain has TRBV3-1 and TRBJ1-2; TCRdb lists TRBD1, though no DNA is available to test this call. The length of the CDR3 is 12 residues. Germline lookup yields CDR1 LGHDT and CDR2 YNNKEL (reference sequence). The CDR3 loop reads CASSPTGYGYTF.

Here the CDR3 reads CASSSHLAGADSYEQYF. The V gene is TRBV7-9, the J gene TRBJ2-7; the D call from TCRdb, TRBD2, cannot be confirmed without DNA. This CDR3 contains 17 residues. Germline CDR1 reads SEHNR; CDR2 reads FQNEAQ (reference sequence).

The rearrangement uses TRBV7-9 and TRBJ2-5; TCRdb's assignment of TRBD1 cannot be checked, as there is no DNA. CDR3 size: 15 residues. The germline gives CDR1 SEHNR, CDR2 FQNEAQ (reference sequence). This CDR3 is CASSVTRDLQETQYF.

CDR3 protein: CASSIVAVSYNEQFF. The chain carries TRBV19 and TRBJ2-1. CDR3 size: 15 residues. Germline V CDR1 and CDR2: LNHDA, SQIVND (reference sequence).

The CDR3 region is CASSVETGVNTEAFF. The J gene is TRBJ1-1, the V gene TRBV4-3; TCRdb selects TRBD1, and the lack of DNA leaves this call unchecked. The germline gives CDR1 LGHNA, CDR2 YSLEER. This CDR3 has 15 residues.

The chain joins TRBV29-1 to TRBJ2-7; the D call of TRBD1 rests on TCRdb alone, since no DNA is present to check it. Germline V gives CDR1 SQVTM, CDR2 ANQGSEA. The CDR3 totals 14 residues. The CDR3 protein is CSALPPGPNYEQYF.

CDR3 residues: CASSPARPDQQGFTEAFF. The chain has TRBV7-8 and TRBJ1-1; the D gene TCRdb calls, TRBD1, cannot be checked with no DNA. This CDR3 comprises 18 residues. The germline gives CDR1 SGHVS, CDR2 FQNEAQ.

Measured by frequency, this clonotype is medium-sized. The chain carries TRBV20-1 and TRBJ2-1; TCRdb's D call, TRBD2, is unchecked because there is no DNA. This CDR3 comprises 13 residues. From germline, CDR1 is DFQATT and CDR2 SNEGSKA (reference sequence). The CDR3 loop is CSAPGTQYNEQFF.

The gene calls are TRBV12-3 or TRBV12-4 and TRBJ1-1. CDR3 length equals 13 residues. The CDR3: CASSPSPGTEAFF.

Its frequency marks this clonotype as medium-sized. The chain employs TRBV15 and TRBJ1-2. CDR1 is LNHNV and CDR2 is YYDKDF in the germline V gene (reference sequence). This CDR3 is built from 18 residues. CDR3: CATSRDFEIDGSRYGYTF.

The CDR3 spells CASSLFGREVAKDGYTF. The V gene is TRBV5-4, the J gene TRBJ1-2. This CDR3 region has 17 residues. Germline CDR1 SGHNT, CDR2 YYREEE (reference sequence).

The gene calls are TRBV29-1 and TRBJ2-1; the D call of TRBD2 rests on TCRdb alone, since no DNA is present to check it. Germline assignment: CDR1 SQVTM and CDR2 ANQGSEA. The CDR3 has 13 residues. The CDR3 spells CSGVAGDYNDQFF.

Judged by frequency, this clonotype is medium-sized. V gene TRBV29-1 combines with J gene TRBJ2-7; the TCRdb D gene call, TRBD1, has no DNA to confirm it. This CDR3 comprises 12 residues. Per germline, CDR1 SQVTM and CDR2 ANQGSEA. CDR3 amino acids: CSVYRDRDEQYF.

This chain joins TRBV11-2 and TRBJ1-5. CDR1 is SGHAT and CDR2 is FQNNGV in the germline V gene. This CDR3 is 13 amino acids long. CDR3: CASSLGSNQPQHF.